This note documents a single T cell receptor (beta chain) sequence. These data are taken from a study of blood T cell repertoires in COVID-19. On the study more broadly: The study drew acute and convalescent COVID-19 samples from the United States, Italy and Spain. T cells, B-cell-depleted T cells, or PBMCs supplied cDNA or gDNA.

As handled by the study authors: Nucleated cell number was recorded as an estimate derived from reference gene primer amplification. This table comes from immunoSEQ multiplex PCR, and its TCRdb copy is limited to in-frame clones, with some not included. From that table come the V and J calls and clone size; the DNA was used to work out D and trimming. This table has a few hundred thousand clones, about 89% appearing once. Trimming cost V 5 bases and J 9 bases; bases outside gene matches: 3. The CDR3 contains 12 residues. From germline, CDR1 is MNHEY and CDR2 SMNVEV (reference sequence). The clonotype originates from a woman between 45 and 60 years old who had recovered from COVID-19. The chain links TRBV27 to TRBJ2-1; TRBD2 matches 8 bases. Sequencing was performed on peripheral blood. In DNA form, the CDR3 reads TGTGCCAGCAGTAACGGGGGGGGTGAGCAGTTCTTC. Its protein is CASSNGGGEQFF.